This T cell receptor (beta chain) was identified during a study of CD8 T cells in ankylosing spondylitis. Study results and limitations: Among TCR beta sequences, a motif of under ten highly homologous variants appeared characteristic of ankylosing spondylitis blood.

On this clonotype: Its antigen is as yet unknown.

TCRdb independently ran MiXCR on the 5' RACE reads; one entry per CDR3 protein. This table holds about 100,000 distinct CDR3 sequences, more than 20% found once. V shed 5 bases and J shed 5 bases, with 15 bases lying between them. This CDR3 has 14 residues. Germline CDR1 and CDR2: MNHEY and SMNVEV (reference sequence). The TCR comes from a male donor with ankylosing spondylitis. The sample taken for sequencing was synovial fluid, either unsorted or a sorted T cell fraction (not recorded which). The V and J genes are TRBV27 and TRBJ2-5, with a possible D match to TRBD2 (7 bases). CDR3 sequence (DNA): TGTGCCAGCAGTCCCCGGGGGGCACGGGAGACCCAGTACTTC. Translation gives CASSPRGARETQYF.